This T cell receptor beta chain was obtained from a study of CD4 and CD8 cells across lung adenocarcinoma regions. One entry per CDR3 protein, called by TCRdb with MiXCR from the PCR reads. There are around 25,000 distinct CDR3 sequences in the sample; under 65% occur only once, and roughly a fifth lies in the top ten. The ends were cut back, 3 bases at V and 2 bases at J, with 7 bases in the middle. Germline-derived CDR1 and CDR2 are MDHEN and SYDVKM. This CDR3 spans 13 amino acids. Localized lung adenocarcinoma, a non-small cell lung cancer, affected the donors. The TCR originated in a male donor with lung adenocarcinoma. The CD4 and CD8 labels of this study may be unreliable. The V gene is TRBV28, the J gene TRBJ1-2; D gene ambiguous. The sample taken for sequencing was CD4+ T cells from the center of a lung tumor. The CDR3 reads CASSLVANYGYTF. The CDR3, as DNA: TGTGCCAGCAGTTTGGTGGCAAACTATGGCTACACCTTC.